This is a list of T cell receptor beta chains from one sample in a study of cytomegalovirus exposure and HLA in healthy donors. Profiled with immunoSEQ multiplex PCR; TCRdb holds only in-frame clones, not every one. The repertoire holds fewer than 200,000 clones, roughly 80% seen once, with under 0.8% in the top ten. The sample comprised PBMCs. These receptors were taken from a boy aged 10-17 years in good health and CMV-seronegative. The CDR3 runs from the conserved cysteine through the conserved F or W. A D gene is named only where the DNA matches it firmly. Size is stated for part of the rows, as once, few or many counts, or as a class when the clone is expanded.

v_call	j_call	clone_size	d_call	cdr3_aa	cdr3_nt
TRBV5-8	TRBJ1-5	.	.	CASIPMGQRNQPQHF	TGTGCCAGCATCCCAATGGGGCAGCGCAATCAGCCCCAGCATTTT
TRBV4-3	TRBJ2-1	once	TRBD2	CASSRPTRSGRAYNEQFF	TGCGCCAGCAGCCGGCCCACCCGCAGCGGGAGGGCCTACAATGAGCAGTTCTTC
TRBV12-1	TRBJ1-1	few	.	CASRTQGARNTEAFF	TGTGCCAGCAGGACACAGGGGGCACGAAACACTGAAGCTTTCTTT
TRBV30	TRBJ2-5	few	.	CAWSSEGETQYF	TGTGCCTGGAGTTCGGAGGGGGAGACCCAGTACTTC
TRBV2	TRBJ2-7	.	TRBD2	CASSDPPRLAGGHEQYF	TGTGCCAGCAGTGACCCCCCGCGGCTAGCGGGAGGACACGAGCAGTACTTC
TRBV9	TRBJ1-4	.	.	CASSVGGTQRATNEKLFF	TGTGCCAGCAGCGTAGGCGGGACCCAAAGAGCAACTAATGAAAAACTGTTTTTT
TRBV7-8	TRBJ2-2	.	TRBD2	CASSHEREGLVIGELFF	TGTGCCAGCAGTCACGAGCGGGAGGGCCTTGTAATCGGGGAGCTGTTTTTT
TRBV12-5	TRBJ1-5	.	.	CASGLVGDSNQPQHF	TGTGCTAGTGGTTTGGTAGGGGATAGCAATCAGCCCCAGCATTTT
TRBV4-2	TRBJ1-1	.	TRBD1	CASSQGDRGLTEAFF	TGTGCCAGCAGCCAAGGCGACAGGGGGCTAACTGAAGCTTTCTTT
TRBV7-2	TRBJ2-1	.	TRBD2	CASSLALGGSNEQFF	TGTGCCAGCAGCTTAGCGCTTGGCGGGAGCAATGAGCAGTTCTTC
TRBV4-3	TRBJ2-7	.	.	CASSQDHWTASYEQYF	TGCGCCAGCAGCCAAGATCACTGGACAGCCTCCTACGAGCAGTACTTC
TRBV4-3	TRBJ1-1	few	.	CASSQAFSPGVRGLVTEAFF	TGCGCCAGCAGCCAAGCTTTTTCTCCGGGCGTCAGGGGTTTAGTCACTGAAGCTTTCTTT
TRBV9	TRBJ1-5	once	.	CASSVTGSNQPQHF	TGTGCCAGCAGCGTAACAGGGAGCAATCAGCCCCAGCATTTT
TRBV5-6	TRBJ2-1	.	TRBD2	CASSRTSHEQFF	TGTGCCAGCAGCCGGACTAGCCATGAGCAGTTCTTC
TRBV11-2	TRBJ2-5	few	.	CASSLVGRGATKETQYF	TGTGCCAGCAGCTTAGTTGGCAGGGGGGCTACAAAAGAGACCCAGTACTTC
TRBV5-1	TRBJ2-7	.	TRBD2	CASSAGLAASSYEQYF	TGCGCCAGCAGCGCCGGACTAGCGGCCAGCTCCTACGAGCAGTACTTC
TRBV4-2	TRBJ1-4	few	.	CASSQGVPTLRTEHQGTNEKLFF	TGTGCCAGCAGCCAAGGGGTCCCGACCCTAAGGACAGAACACCAGGGAACTAATGAAAAACTGTTTTTT
TRBV30	TRBJ1-5	.	.	CAWSDHRAWQPQHF	TGTGCCTGGAGTGACCACAGGGCTTGGCAGCCCCAGCATTTT
TRBV19	TRBJ2-1	.	TRBD2	CASSMQVGGPGNEQFF	TGTGCCAGTAGTATGCAAGTGGGAGGGCCGGGAAATGAGCAGTTCTTC
TRBV27	TRBJ1-2	.	.	CASSLSRTSNYGYTF	TGTGCCAGCAGTTTATCCCGGACTTCTAACTATGGCTACACCTTC
TRBV5-1	TRBJ1-3	.	TRBD1	CASTLGTGGSGAGNTIYF	TGCGCCAGCACCCTGGGGACAGGGGGATCCGGGGCTGGAAACACCATATATTTT
TRBV29-1	TRBJ1-1	.	.	CSVVPGRWAEAFF	TGCAGCGTTGTACCGGGGAGATGGGCTGAAGCTTTCTTT
TRBV27	TRBJ2-7	.	.	CASSLRGGEQYF	TGTGCCAGCAGTTTGAGAGGGGGCGAGCAGTACTTC
TRBV5-5	TRBJ2-7	.	TRBD1	CASSRDSYEQYF	TGTGCCAGCAGTAGGGACAGCTACGAGCAGTACTTC
TRBV30	TRBJ1-5	.	.	CAWGPSGDQPQHF	TGTGCCTGGGGCCCCTCAGGTGATCAGCCCCAGCATTTT
TRBV7-7	TRBJ1-1	.	.	CASSFTGEAFF	TGTGCTAGCAGCTTTACAGGGGAAGCTTTCTTT
TRBV5-1	TRBJ2-3	.	TRBD2	CASSQGLVTDTQYF	TGCGCCAGCAGCCAGGGACTAGTAACAGATACGCAGTATTTT
TRBV30	TRBJ2-1	.	.	CAWKYGGPSYNEQFF	TGTGCCTGGAAGTATGGCGGGCCGTCCTACAATGAGCAGTTCTTC
TRBV28	TRBJ2-7	.	.	CASGALDRTSIFSYEQYF	TGTGCCAGCGGAGCTCTCGACAGGACTTCGATCTTCTCCTACGAGCAGTACTTC
TRBV12-5	TRBJ2-5	.	TRBD2	CASGSKPGLAGETQYF	TGTGCTAGTGGTTCAAAACCGGGACTAGCTGGGGAGACCCAGTACTTC
TRBV5-6	TRBJ1-5	.	.	CASSLARWTDGAQHF	TGTGCCAGCAGCTTGGCCAGGTGGACGGACGGGGCCCAGCATTTT
TRBV2	TRBJ1-6	.	TRBD1	CASSGTILRQGIRSDSPLHF	TGTGCCAGCAGTGGGACTATACTACGACAGGGTATAAGGTCGGATTCACCCCTCCACTTT
TRBV12-5	TRBJ2-3	.	TRBD2	CASGLLSGTRLDTQYF	TGTGCTAGTGGTTTGTTATCCGGGACTAGGCTGGATACGCAGTATTTT
TRBV30	TRBJ1-1	.	.	CAWIYGRGNTEAFF	TGTGCCTGGATTTACGGGAGGGGAAACACTGAAGCTTTCTTT
TRBV2	TRBJ2-1	.	TRBD1	CASSETGISYNEQFF	TGTGCCAGCAGTGAGACAGGGATCTCCTACAATGAGCAGTTCTTC
TRBV29-1	TRBJ1-1	.	.	CSVFDLGQYTEAFF	TGCAGCGTGTTCGACCTTGGACAGTACACTGAAGCTTTCTTT
TRBV19	TRBJ2-7	.	.	CASSLKTGLSYEQYF	TGTGCCAGTAGCCTAAAGACAGGCCTCTCCTACGAGCAGTACTTC
TRBV5-4	TRBJ1-2	few	.	CASRRSGPYGYTF	TGTGCCAGCAGACGTTCAGGGCCCTATGGCTACACCTTC
TRBV27	TRBJ2-5	few	.	CASSLFGETQYF	TGTGCCAGCAGTTTATTCGGGGAGACCCAGTACTTC
TRBV19	TRBJ1-2	.	.	CATESRRGRPYGYTF	TGTGCCACCGAATCTAGGCGGGGGCGGCCCTATGGCTACACCTTC
TRBV5-4	TRBJ2-1	.	TRBD1	CASSPGQSNEQFF	TGTGCCAGCAGCCCGGGACAGTCCAATGAGCAGTTCTTC
TRBV25-1	TRBJ2-3	.	.	CATSKGSVSTDTQYF	TGTGCCACCTCTAAGGGGTCAGTAAGCACAGATACGCAGTATTTT
TRBV29-1	TRBJ2-5	few	TRBD2	CSVTPGTSGRETQYF	TGCAGCGTTACCCCCGGGACTAGCGGGAGGGAGACCCAGTACTTC
TRBV9	TRBJ1-5	.	TRBD1	CASSEGQGAQPQHF	TGTGCCAGCAGCGAGGGACAGGGTGCTCAGCCCCAGCATTTT
TRBV6-1	TRBJ2-1	.	TRBD2	CASRPAGLGGNEQFF	TGTGCCAGCAGGCCTGCGGGTCTGGGGGGGAATGAGCAGTTCTTC
TRBV9	TRBJ1-1	once	TRBD1	CASGTGGDLAFF	TGTGCCAGCGGTACAGGGGGGGACTTGGCTTTCTTT
TRBV6-6	TRBJ1-1	.	.	CASSRPNRENTEAFF	TGTGCCAGCAGTCGCCCGAACAGGGAGAACACTGAAGCTTTCTTT
TRBV5-1	TRBJ2-3	once	TRBD2	CASSPRTSGPDTQYF	TGCGCCAGCAGCCCGAGGACTAGCGGTCCAGATACGCAGTATTTT
TRBV30	TRBJ1-2	few	TRBD1	CAWSVSGTGTNYGYTF	TGTGCCTGGAGTGTATCCGGGACAGGGACCAACTATGGCTACACCTTC